This T cell receptor beta chain was documented in a study of shared clonotypes between healthy human individuals. From germline, CDR1 is MNHEY and CDR2 SMNVEV (reference sequence). V lost 6 bases to trimming and J lost 6 bases; unmatched junction nucleotides: 13. The CDR3 totals 16 residues. Investigators divided CD4+ cells into CD45RA+ naive and CD45RA-negative memory subsets. With regard to this clone: Its specificity is unknown.

Repertoires were generated with immunoSEQ multiplex PCR, while TCRdb's copy carries only in-frame clones and drops some. This sample has under 2.5 million clones, with 85% to 95% found just once. Study findings and constraints: Unshared clonotypes carried lower generation probabilities than those common to all four donors.

The source of this sequence is a man aged 18 to 29 in good health. Some clones in this sample may be carry-over from other donors' samples. The chain employs TRBV27 and TRBJ2-7; 11 bases are a match to TRBD2. Sequenced input: naive CD4+ T cells from PBMCs. The sample's subset: CD45RA+ positively selected. The CDR3 DNA reads as TGTGCCAGCAGCCCCAGAGGGGGACTAGCGGCTCGCGAGCAGTACTTC. It is translated as CASSPRGGLAAREQYF.